This T cell receptor (beta chain) was obtained from a study of blood T cell repertoires in COVID-19. The germline gives CDR1 SEHNR, CDR2 FQNEAQ (reference sequence). The CDR3 runs to 15 residues. Germline trimming cut 4 bases from V and 8 bases from J; bases unmatched to any gene: 11. Assay: immunoSEQ multiplex PCR; the TCRdb copy retains only in-frame clones and omits some. The data contain about 62,000 clones, around nine tenths of them singletons. The sequencing sample was made of peripheral blood. This clonotype was obtained from a human donor in a cohort sampled during active COVID-19. The V gene is TRBV7-9, the J gene TRBJ1-2; 9 bases align to TRBD1. The CDR3 DNA reads as TGTGCCAGCAGCTCTGACCTGGGACAGGGCCTAGGCTACACCTTC. This sequence encodes CASSSDLGQGLGYTF.